These 22 T cell receptor beta chains were all obtained from the same sample, sequenced in a study of brain T cells in children with intractable seizures. Clones were sequenced by immunoSEQ multiplex PCR, and TCRdb holds only the in-frame ones, with some missing. Of hundreds of thousands of clones in the sample, about 93% are singletons; the top ten hold 5.5% to 6%. Time point described: blood from clinic visit 5 months post-surgery; TSC patient then seizure free. The source was peripheral blood, collected roughly 5 months after surgery. The receptors derive from a boy less than two years old with tuberous sclerosis and intractable seizures.

The chain employs TRBV5-4 and TRBJ1-2, with D maybe TRBD1 (5 bases). Germline V gene sequence: CDR1 SGHNT, CDR2 YYREEE (reference sequence). Trimming left V 3 bases short and J 3 bases short, with 9 bases between. This CDR3 region has 13 residues. CDR3 residues: CASSWGGDYGYTF. The CDR3 DNA sequence: TGTGCCAGCAGCTGGGGGGGAGACTATGGCTACACCTTC. The variable domain in full, with the rest retrieved from reference TRBV5-4 and TRBJ1-2, is ETGVTQSPTHLIKTRGQQVTLRCSSQSGHNTVSWYQQALGQGPQFIFQYYREEENGRGNFPPRFSGLQFPNYSSELNVNALELDDSALYLCASSWGGDYGYTFGSGTRLTVV.

The V and J genes are TRBV7-3 and TRBJ2-1; 7 bases agree with TRBD1. CDR3 length: 17 amino acids. CDR1 and CDR2 from the germline V gene are SGHTA and FQGTGA. After removal of 5 bases from V and 3 bases from J, the junction contained 13 bases not matched to a gene. Here the CDR3 reads CASSERPYSGGYNEQFF. CDR3 sequence (DNA): TGTGCCAGCAGCGAACGGCCGTACTCAGGGGGCTACAATGAGCAGTTCTTC. Complete variable domain (other parts from reference TRBV7-3 and TRBJ2-1): GAGVSQTPSNKVTEKGKYVELRCDPISGHTALYWYRQSLGQGPEFLIYFQGTGAADDSGLPNDRFFAVRPEGSVSTLKIQRTERGDSAVYLCASSERPYSGGYNEQFFGPGTRLTVL.

V and J are TRBV6-4 and TRBJ2-3; possibly TRBD2 for D (6 bases). This CDR3 is built from 19 residues. The germline gives CDR1 MRHNA, CDR2 SNTAGT. V was clipped by 0 bases and J by 1 base, with 20 bases between them. The CDR3 protein is CASSDSSSVSPPRTDTQYF. CDR3 in DNA: TGTGCCAGCAGTGACTCCTCTAGCGTCTCACCTCCCCGCACAGATACGCAGTATTTT.

The chain uses TRBV6-6 and TRBJ1-3; D not resolved. Germline assignment: CDR1 MNHNY and CDR2 SVGAGI (reference sequence). Deletions cut 6 bases from V and 0 bases from J, with 12 bases between. The CDR3 has 15 residues. The CDR3 DNA reads as TGTGCCAGCAGACCAAACGGTAGCTCTGGAAACACCATATATTTT. This translates into CASRPNGSSGNTIYF.

The rearrangement links TRBV7-8 to TRBJ2-7; TRBD2 matches 10 bases. The V gene's germline CDR1 is SGHVS and CDR2 FQNEAQ. This CDR3 spans 16 amino acids. The junction had 9 bases not matched to a gene; V was cut back by 4 bases and J by 3 bases. In DNA, the CDR3 is TGTGCCAGCAGCTCCATAAGCGGGAGGGCCGTCTACGAGCAGTACTTC. It encodes CASSSISGRAVYEQYF.

The V call is TRBV19, the J call TRBJ1-3, with D unresolved. V lost 10 bases and J lost 2, with 12 bases in between. Germline V gene data show CDR1 as LNHDA and CDR2 as SQIVND (reference sequence). The CDR3 covers 13 residues. Here the CDR3 DNA reads TGTGCCACCCAACCATCGACTGGAAACACCATATATTTT. Translating gives CATQPSTGNTIYF.

The gene calls are TRBV18 and TRBJ1-2, with D perhaps TRBD1 (5 bases). Deletions cut 4 bases from V and 5 bases from J, with 14 bases between. The CDR3 runs to 14 residues. Germline CDR1 and CDR2: KGHSH and LQKENI. DNA of the CDR3: TGTGCCAGCTCACGGGTAGGGGTTGAATATGGCTACACCTTC. Its protein is CASSRVGVEYGYTF.

The chain employs TRBV5-1 and TRBJ2-1, with 7 bases matching TRBD2. Germline-derived CDR1 and CDR2 are SGHRS and YFSETQ. V was clipped by 0 bases and J by 3 bases; unmatched bases: 3. The CDR3 is 15 residues long. The CDR3 DNA sequence: TGCGCCAGCAGCTTGGCTGGGACTATCTACAATGAGCAGTTCTTC. Translating it yields CASSLAGTIYNEQFF.

Only one count was recorded for this clone. The chain uses TRBV29-1 and TRBJ1-1; D is undetermined. Germline-derived CDR1 and CDR2 are SQVTM and ANQGSEA. This CDR3 is built from 12 residues. V was shortened by 5 bases and J by 1 base, with 8 bases between the two germline ends. The DNA for the CDR3 is TGCAGCGTTTGGTCAGGGAACACTGAAGCTTTCTTT. This gives the protein CSVWSGNTEAFF.

This rearrangement joins TRBV11-3 to TRBJ2-3; D unclear. This CDR3 has 13 residues. The germline V gene encodes CDR1 SGHNT and CDR2 YENEEA. Trimming cost V 8 bases and J 4 bases, with 13 bases left between them. The CDR3 DNA reads as TGTGCCAGCGCCAGAGGCCTCGCAGATACGCAGTATTTT. This gives the protein CASARGLADTQYF. Drawing the rest from reference TRBV11-3 and TRBJ2-3, the complete variable domain is EAGVVQSPRYKIIEKKQPVAFWCNPISGHNTLYWYLQNLGQGPELLIRYENEEAVDDSQLPKDRFSAERLKGVDSTLKIQPAELGDSAVYLCASARGLADTQYFGPGTRLTVL.

This clone has just a few counts. CDR3 in amino acids: CASSQERESYLHF. CDR3 in DNA: TGTGCCAGCAGCCAAGAAAGGGAATCATACCTCCACTTT. The chain carries TRBV14 and TRBJ1-6, with no clear D. Germline assignment: CDR1 SGHDN and CDR2 FVKESK. The CDR3 extends over 13 amino acids. V gave up 0 bases and J gave up 15 bases, with 12 bases separating them.

To note about this clone: The sample has other DNA sequences that encode this CDR3 too. V is TRBV29-1 and J is TRBJ1-2; D might be TRBD1 (5 bases). The V gene's germline CDR1 is SQVTM and CDR2 ANQGSEA. With 4 bases removed from V and 2 bases from J, the gap between germline ends came to 5 bases. The CDR3 has 11 amino acids. DNA of the CDR3: TGCAGCGTTGGGGGGAACTATGGCTACACCTTC. Residues: CSVGGNYGYTF.

This chain joins TRBV4-1 and TRBJ2-7; TRBD1 might be the D (5 bases). CDR1 and CDR2 (germline): MGHRA, YSYEKL. The CDR3 consists of 16 residues. Trimming took off 0 bases at V and 0 bases at J, with 12 bases between the two ends. The DNA for the CDR3 is TGCGCCAGCAGCCAAGAGGCGCAGGGCCTCTCCTACGAGCAGTACTTC. It is translated as CASSQEAQGLSYEQYF.

The chain is built from TRBV5-1 and TRBJ1-1, with 9 bases aligning to TRBD1. The CDR3 runs to 15 residues. Losses at the gene ends were 4 bases for V and 6 bases for J; bases not matched to a gene: 10. Germline CDR1 and CDR2: SGHRS and YFSETQ. CDR3 protein: CASSPPDRGTAEAFF. The CDR3, as DNA: TGCGCCAGCAGCCCCCCGGACAGGGGAACCGCTGAAGCTTTCTTT.

The chain couples TRBV14 to TRBJ2-7; D uncertain. Germline V gene sequence: CDR1 SGHDN, CDR2 FVKESK. The CDR3 loop spans 14 amino acids. V lost 4 bases and J lost 0, with 10 bases in between. CDR3 in DNA: TGTGCCAGCAGCCCCGGTGACCCCTCCTACGAGCAGTACTTC. Encoded protein: CASSPGDPSYEQYF.

The chain recombines TRBV30 with TRBJ1-1; weak D call: TRBD1 (5 bases). Looked up from germline, CDR1 is GTSNPN and CDR2 is SVGIG (reference sequence). CDR3 length: 14 residues. V was trimmed by 1 base and J by 4 bases, leaving 13 bases between them. CDR3 bases: TGTGCCTGGAGTGGGGACCGGGTCTCCACTGAAGCTTTCTTT. It encodes CAWSGDRVSTEAFF.

This rearrangement joins TRBV5-1 to TRBJ2-7, with 9 bases that match TRBD1. The V and J ends lost 2 bases and 7 bases, in that order; junction bases with no gene match: 10. Looked up from germline, CDR1 is SGHRS and CDR2 is YFSETQ. The CDR3 is 15 residues long. The CDR3 sequence: CASSLLKTGGREQYF. CDR3 nucleotides: TGCGCCAGCAGCTTACTTAAGACAGGGGGGAGAGAGCAGTACTTC.

Only a few counts were recorded for this clone. V and J are TRBV5-6 and TRBJ2-7, with 8 positions matching TRBD1. Germline loops: CDR1 SGHDT, CDR2 YYEEEE. The CDR3 has 17 amino acids. V dropped 1 base and J dropped 3; count of bases not matched to a gene: 12. This chain's CDR3 is CASSLRGTGKVGYEQYF. CDR3 DNA sequence: TGTGCCAGCAGCTTGAGGGGGACAGGAAAGGTTGGCTACGAGCAGTACTTC.

This sequence joins TRBV7-2 and TRBJ2-3; D is uncertain. Germline CDR1 is SGHTA and CDR2 is FQGNSA. Trimming stripped 1 base from V and 5 bases from J, with 7 bases between. The CDR3 is made up of 13 amino acids. The CDR3 nucleotides read TGTGCCAGCAGCTTAGTGGACCGAGATACGCAGTATTTT. Translation gives CASSLVDRDTQYF.

V usage is TRBV2 and J usage is TRBJ1-1; 7 bases fit TRBD1. V was clipped by 3 bases and J by 5 bases; unmatched bases: 21. CDR3 length: 19 amino acids. From germline, CDR1 is SNHLY and CDR2 FYNNEI. The CDR3 spells CASSDNPWADREKGTEAFF. CDR3 DNA: TGTGCCAGCAGTGATAATCCCTGGGCAGACAGGGAAAAAGGGACTGAAGCTTTCTTT.

The sample holds one count of this clone. The V call is TRBV30, the J call TRBJ1-2; TRBD1 is a possible D gene (6 bases). Between the trimmed V and J ends, which lost 3 bases and 3 bases, there was a span of 14 bases. CDR1 and CDR2 (germline): GTSNPN, SVGIG (reference sequence). This CDR3 region has 14 residues. CDR3 loop: CAWRGDTYHYGYTF. For the CDR3, the DNA is TGTGCCTGGAGGGGGGACACCTACCACTATGGCTACACCTTC.

The chain employs TRBV20-1 and TRBJ2-5; D unclear. The V end lost 3 bases, the J end lost 0 bases, and 11 bases lay between the germline ends. The CDR3 runs 14 residues. Germline values: CDR1 DFQATT, CDR2 SNEGSKA (reference sequence). The CDR3 DNA is TGCAGTGCTAGTTTTGGATTGTACCAAGAGACCCAGTACTTC. Translating gives CSASFGLYQETQYF.